This T cell receptor beta chain was observed in a study of cytomegalovirus exposure and HLA in healthy donors. Using immunoSEQ multiplex PCR, the repertoire was profiled, and TCRdb retains in-frame clones only, with some absent. Here the sample spans roughly 130,000 clones, roughly 81% being singletons. Germline CDR1 and CDR2: SGDLS and YYNGEE. CDR3 length equals 15 residues. The V gene lost 3 bases and the J gene lost 7 bases, with 14 bases spanning the gap. Sequences were obtained from PBMCs. The V gene is TRBV9, the J gene TRBJ1-6, with a weak D call TRBD1 (5 bases). This receptor was identified in a woman in her 30s in good health and CMV-seronegative. In DNA form, the CDR3 reads TGTGCCAGCAGCGCGGCAGGGCTACGGAATTCACCCCTCCACTTT. It codes for CASSAAGLRNSPLHF.